Below are 15 T cell receptor beta chains sequenced from a single sample in a study of cytomegalovirus exposure and HLA in healthy donors. PCR used 60 Vbeta primers and 13 Jbeta primers. The method was immunoSEQ multiplex PCR; TCRdb's version includes in-frame clones alone and lacks a portion of them. The sample gives about 130,000 clones, just under 80% of which show up once; less than 2% is in the top ten. The specimen was PBMCs. The receptors derive from a woman aged 18-35 years in good health and CMV-seronegative.

CDR3 in amino acids: CASSLIAVNTEAFF. As DNA, the CDR3 is TGTGCCAGCAGTTTAATTGCAGTGAACACTGAAGCTTTCTTT. This chain uses TRBV28 with TRBJ1-1; D ambiguous. There are 14 residues in the CDR3. V dropped 2 bases and J dropped 0 bases, with 7 bases sitting between them. The germline gives CDR1 MDHEN, CDR2 SYDVKM.

The chain is built from TRBV10-3 and TRBJ2-1, with D possibly being TRBD2 (5 bases). Trimming stripped 3 bases from V and 14 bases from J, with 14 bases between. The CDR3 has 12 amino acids. Germline V gives CDR1 ENHRY, CDR2 SYGVKD. DNA of the CDR3: TGTGCCATCAGTGACGATGGGAGAAAGGAGTTCTTC. It translates to CAISDDGRKEFF.

This chain uses TRBV7-9 with TRBJ1-4; D unresolved. With 1 base removed from V and 8 bases from J, the gap between germline ends came to 5 bases. Germline CDR1 is SEHNR and CDR2 is FQNEAQ (reference sequence). The CDR3 runs 12 residues. Written as DNA, the CDR3 is TGTGCCAGCAGCTTAGGAGCGGAAAAACTGTTTTTT. This gives the protein CASSLGAEKLFF.

The rearrangement links TRBV4-1 to TRBJ2-3, with no clear D. The CDR3 loop spans 16 amino acids. V shed 0 bases and J shed 4 bases, with 14 bases lying between them. Germline CDR1 is MGHRA and CDR2 is YSYEKL. The CDR3 protein is CASSQENEAESDTQYF. The CDR3 DNA follows: TGCGCCAGCAGCCAAGAGAATGAGGCAGAGTCAGATACGCAGTATTTT.

The V call is TRBV25-1, the J call TRBJ2-7; 14 bases are shared with TRBD2. This CDR3 has 18 amino acids. The J segment lost 0 bases and the V segment lost 3 bases, leaving 7 bases of the junction unmatched. Germline V gives CDR1 MGHDK, CDR2 SYGVNS. The CDR3 protein is CASSDRGGLAGVSYEQYF. As DNA, the CDR3 is TGTGCCAGCAGTGATAGGGGGGGACTAGCGGGAGTCTCCTACGAGCAGTACTTC.

The rearrangement links TRBV7-8 to TRBJ1-2; no clear D. The V and J ends lost 5 bases and 2 bases respectively, with 6 bases between them. Germline loops: CDR1 SGHVS, CDR2 FQNEAQ. The CDR3 runs 12 residues. In DNA, the CDR3 is TGTGCCAGCAGCCGCGAGAACTATGGCTACACCTTC. Amino acid sequence: CASSRENYGYTF. The full variable domain, in which reference TRBV7-8 and TRBJ1-2 provide the parts outside the CDR3, is GAGVSQSPRYKVAKRGQDVALRCDPISGHVSLFWYQQALGQGPEFLTYFQNEAQLDKSGLPSDRFFAERPEGSVSTLKIQRTQQEDSAVYLCASSRENYGYTFGSGTRLTVV.

V usage is TRBV7-2 and J usage is TRBJ1-5; no clear D. The germline CDR1 and CDR2 sequences are SGHTA and FQGNSA. V was trimmed by 5 bases and J by 3 bases, leaving 14 bases between them. CDR3 length: 15 residues. The CDR3 DNA reads as TGTGCCAGCAGCATAGAAGGCGGATTCAATCAGCCCCAGCATTTT. This gives the protein CASSIEGGFNQPQHF.

The chain has TRBV30 and TRBJ2-3, with a possible D match to TRBD2 (6 bases). This CDR3 has 15 residues. Per germline, CDR1 GTSNPN and CDR2 SVGIG (reference sequence). The ends were cut back, 0 bases at V and 4 bases at J, with 14 bases in the middle. CDR3 loop: CAWSVRASGADTQYF. The CDR3 DNA is TGTGCCTGGAGTGTACGTGCTTCGGGAGCAGATACGCAGTATTTT.

This sequence joins TRBV10-3 and TRBJ1-2, with no clear D. Germline V gene lookup returns CDR1 ENHRY and CDR2 SYGVKD. Trimming left V 0 bases short and J 6 bases short, with 11 bases between. The CDR3 contains 14 residues. CDR3 sequence reads: CAISESGRPDGYTF. DNA of the CDR3: TGTGCCATCAGTGAGTCAGGGAGGCCAGATGGCTACACCTTC.

The chain uses TRBV27 and TRBJ1-5; 7 bases agree with TRBD1. This CDR3 has 15 amino acids. V lost 6 bases and J lost 4; bases outside the gene matches: 9. Looked up from germline, CDR1 is MNHEY and CDR2 is SMNVEV (reference sequence). The CDR3 DNA reads as TGTGCCAGCAGGGGGGACAGCATTAGGAATCAGCCCCAGCATTTT. This codes for CASRGDSIRNQPQHF.

CDR3 nucleotide sequence: TGTGCCAGCAGCGTAGCCGCAGGGTCTGATACGCAGTATTTT. Its translation: CASSVAAGSDTQYF. The J gene is TRBJ2-3, the V gene TRBV9; a possible D gene is TRBD1 (5 bases). The CDR3 contains 14 residues. Germline CDR1 and CDR2: SGDLS and YYNGEE. V was cut by 0 bases and J by 6 bases, with 11 bases left in between.

As DNA, the CDR3 is TGTGCCAGCAGTGCCCGGGGACAGGACCGTTACAATGAGCAGTTCTTC. As protein: CASSARGQDRYNEQFF. The V gene is TRBV2, the J gene TRBJ2-1; 8 bases fit TRBD1. Germline CDR1 is SNHLY and CDR2 is FYNNEI. The ends lost 4 bases at V and 4 bases at J; junction bases unmatched: 9. This CDR3 is built from 16 residues.

The chain recombines TRBV7-2 with TRBJ2-1; 10 bases are a match to TRBD2. Germline lookup yields CDR1 SGHTA and CDR2 FQGNSA. The CDR3 runs to 15 residues. The ends lost 5 bases at V and 8 bases at J; junction bases unmatched: 9. The CDR3 loop is CASSASSGSRDEQFF. CDR3 coding DNA: TGTGCCAGCAGCGCTTCTAGCGGGAGTCGGGATGAGCAGTTCTTC. The variable domain in full, with the rest retrieved from reference TRBV7-2 and TRBJ2-1, is GAGVSQSPSNKVTEKGKDVELRCDPISGHTALYWYRQSLGQGLEFLIYFQGNSAPDKSGLPSDRFSAERTGGSVSTLTIQRTQQEDSAVYLCASSASSGSRDEQFFGPGTRLTVL.

This chain joins TRBV5-4 and TRBJ1-2, with 7 bases fitting TRBD1. The length of the CDR3 is 13 residues. V lost 2 bases to trimming and J lost 2 bases; unmatched junction nucleotides: 0. Germline V lookup: CDR1 SGHNT, CDR2 YYREEE (reference sequence). The DNA of the CDR3 is TGTGCCAGCAGCTTACAGGGGAACTATGGCTACACCTTC. As protein: CASSLQGNYGYTF.

The chain joins TRBV19 to TRBJ2-1, with TRBD2 identical over 8 bases. Germline V lookup: CDR1 LNHDA, CDR2 SQIVND (reference sequence). CDR3 length: 15 residues. V trimming: 5 bases; J trimming: 2 bases; junction bases outside the gene matches: 5. The CDR3 DNA sequence: TGTGCCAGTAGTTACGGGACTAGAGCCTACAATGAGCAGTTCTTC. As protein: CASSYGTRAYNEQFF.